Presented here are 26 T cell receptor beta chains from one specimen sequenced in a study of OX40 agonist ivuxolimab in advanced cancers. The table came from immunoSEQ multiplex PCR; TCRdb's copy has only in-frame clones and leaves some out. The table includes about 67,000 clones, 80% detected once. The source material was CD4+ or CD8+ T cells sorted from blood, sampled in a trial of the OX40 agonist ivuxolimab. These receptors were obtained from an adult with an advanced solid tumor such as melanoma, head and neck, liver or kidney cancer.

This chain connects TRBV29-1 to TRBJ2-3, with a weak D call TRBD2 (6 bases). CDR1 SQVTM and CDR2 ANQGSEA come from the germline V gene. V shed 7 bases and J shed 6 bases, with 8 bases lying between them. This CDR3 is built from 10 residues. CDR3 residues: CSGLEDTQYF. DNA of the CDR3: TGCAGCGGACTAGAGGATACGCAGTATTTT.

V gene TRBV9 combines with J gene TRBJ2-7; unclear D gene. The V end lost 0 bases, the J end lost 6 bases, and 16 bases lay between the germline ends. Germline CDR1 SGDLS, CDR2 YYNGEE. The CDR3 runs to 15 residues. The CDR3 loop is CASSVAQEPDGEQYF. As DNA, the CDR3 is TGTGCCAGCAGCGTAGCCCAGGAACCGGACGGCGAGCAGTACTTC.

Here the CDR3 reads CASSLYYSSNVLTF. CDR3 bases: TGTGCCAGCAGCTTGTATTATAGTTCCAACGTCCTGACTTTC. The chain combines TRBV5-8 with TRBJ2-6; D call uncertain. This CDR3 is 14 amino acids long. The V end was cut by 1 base, the J end by 8 bases, with 10 bases between. Germline CDR1 reads SGHTS; CDR2 reads YDEGEE.

V and J are TRBV4-3 and TRBJ2-2, with D perhaps matching TRBD1 or TRBD2 (5 bases each). Germline loops: CDR1 LGHNA, CDR2 YSLEER. This CDR3 has 16 amino acids. With 8 bases removed from V and 0 bases from J, the gap between germline ends came to 16 bases. This CDR3 is CASDPSGQANTGELFF. DNA for the CDR3: TGCGCCAGCGACCCCTCGGGGCAAGCGAACACCGGGGAGCTGTTTTTT.

This clone was detected only a few times. The chain combines TRBV6-6 with TRBJ2-5; D may be TRBD2 (5 bases). The CDR3 length is 15 residues. The V gene's germline CDR1 is MNHNY and CDR2 SVGAGI (reference sequence). Trimming removed 3 bases from V and 4 bases from J, with 15 bases in between. CDR3 DNA: TGTGCCAGCAGTTATCTCCCCGGGCGGGCAGAGACCCAGTACTTC. Amino acids: CASSYLPGRAETQYF.

Written as DNA, the CDR3 is TGTGCCAGCCGACAGGGGAACTACGAGCAGTACGTC. Residues: CASRQGNYEQYV. V usage is TRBV6-1 and J usage is TRBJ2-7, with TRBD1 identical over 8 bases. The CDR3 is made up of 12 amino acids. V lost 8 bases and J lost 3; bases outside the gene matches: 3. Germline CDR1 MNHNS, CDR2 SASEGT.

V is TRBV18 and J is TRBJ2-3, with D perhaps given as TRBD1 or TRBD2 (5 bases each). Germline V gene sequence: CDR1 KGHSH, CDR2 LQKENI. This CDR3 has 17 residues. Trimming stripped 4 bases from V and 1 base from J, with 18 bases between. The CDR3 nucleotides are TGTGCCAGCTCACGACGAATTCAGGGAGCGGGCACAGATACGCAGTATTTT. Its translation: CASSRRIQGAGTDTQYF.

The chain is built from TRBV7-3 and TRBJ2-7; maybe TRBD1 (5 bases). Between the trimmed V and J ends, which lost 0 bases and 2 bases, there was a span of 11 bases. CDR3 length: 15 amino acids. Germline lookup yields CDR1 SGHTA and CDR2 FQGTGA. The CDR3 sequence: CASSLTGQGTYEQYF. CDR3 DNA sequence: TGTGCCAGCAGCTTAACCGGGCAGGGAACCTACGAGCAGTACTTC.

The chain links TRBV5-5 to TRBJ2-7; 9 nucleotides agree with TRBD1. Trimming removed 5 bases from V and 6 bases from J; junction bases left unmatched: 15. Per the germline V gene, CDR1 is SGHKS and CDR2 is YYEKEE (reference sequence). The CDR3 covers 16 residues. The CDR3 DNA is TGTGCCAGCAGTCATCGGACAGGGGATCCCCTGGCCGAGCAGTACGTC. Amino acids: CASSHRTGDPLAEQYV.

V gene TRBV18 combines with J gene TRBJ1-6, with 9 bases lining up with TRBD1. The CDR3 has 15 amino acids. Germline V gene data show CDR1 as KGHSH and CDR2 as LQKENI. J was trimmed by 7 bases and V by 2 bases; bases with no gene match: 3. CDR3 bases: TGTGCCAGCTCACCAGGACAGGGGCAAAATTCACCCCTCCACTTT. Amino acid sequence: CASSPGQGQNSPLHF.

The chain carries TRBV28 and TRBJ1-1; D may be TRBD1 (6 bases). The CDR3 has 15 residues. V was shortened by 6 bases and J by 1 base, with 15 bases between the two germline ends. Germline assignment: CDR1 MDHEN and CDR2 SYDVKM. CDR3 sequence (DNA): TGTGCCAGCAGCGAAAGAACGGGACAGAACACTGAAGCTTTCTTT. Amino acid sequence: CASSERTGQNTEAFF.

V is TRBV6-1 and J is TRBJ2-7; 7 bases are a match to TRBD1. The CDR3 sequence is 15 residues long. After removal of 2 bases from V and 4 bases from J, the junction contained 8 bases not matched to a gene. Germline V gives CDR1 MNHNS, CDR2 SASEGT. CDR3 bases: TGTGCCAGCAGTGAATTCGGGACAGAGATTTACGAGCAGTACGTC. Translating it yields CASSEFGTEIYEQYV.

Turning to this clone: The sample contains more than one DNA sequence encoding this CDR3. CDR3 DNA: TGCGCCAGCAGCGCCACAGGGCTTAACACTGAAGCTTTCTTT. Translated, it gives CASSATGLNTEAFF. The J gene is TRBJ1-1, the V gene TRBV5-1; possibly TRBD1 for D (6 bases). Germline V gene data show CDR1 as SGHRS and CDR2 as YFSETQ. The CDR3 sequence is 14 residues long. Trimming left V 4 bases short and J 2 bases short, with 12 bases between.

The chain is built from TRBV6-1 and TRBJ1-5; tentative D call: TRBD1 (5 bases). V was trimmed by 5 bases and J by 0 bases, leaving 11 bases between them. Looked up from germline, CDR1 is MNHNS and CDR2 is SASEGT. The CDR3 contains 15 residues. Here the CDR3 reads CASSPTRDSNQPQHF. CDR3 nucleotide sequence: TGTGCCAGCAGTCCCACCAGGGATAGCAATCAGCCCCAGCATTTT.

The genes are TRBV7-3 and TRBJ2-1; 9 positions agree with TRBD1. Germline CDR1 is SGHTA and CDR2 is FQGTGA. V lost 5 bases, J lost 1 base, and 6 bases stayed unmatched. The CDR3 loop spans 16 amino acids. The DNA of the CDR3 is TGTGCCAGCAGCCCCGGTGGGACAGGGTCCTACAATGAGCAGTTCTTC. This translates into CASSPGGTGSYNEQFF.

J is TRBJ2-5 and V is TRBV18, with 9 bases that match TRBD2. The J segment lost 5 bases and the V segment lost 2 bases, leaving 6 bases of the junction unmatched. The CDR3 has 15 amino acids. The V gene's germline CDR1 is KGHSH and CDR2 LQKENI. The CDR3 DNA follows: TGTGCCAGCTCACCAAGCAGCGGGAGGCTCGAGACCCAGTACTTC. Amino acids: CASSPSSGRLETQYF.

This clone was detected only once. The rearrangement joins TRBV7-2 to TRBJ2-1; 11 bases are a match to TRBD2. The CDR3 consists of 16 residues. Per the germline V gene, CDR1 is SGHTA and CDR2 is FQGNSA. J gave up 1 base and V 4 bases, and 3 bases lay outside the gene matches. The DNA for the CDR3 is TGTGCCAGCAGCTGGCTAGCGGGAGGTTCCTACAATGAGCAGTTCTTC. It encodes CASSWLAGGSYNEQFF.

This sequence joins TRBV13 and TRBJ1-2, with D tentatively TRBD1 (6 bases). The germline V and J ends were trimmed by 1 base and 8 bases, with 20 bases remaining between them. The CDR3 totals 16 residues. CDR1 and CDR2 (germline): PRHDT, FYEKMQ (reference sequence). In DNA, the CDR3 is TGTGCCAGCAGCTTAGCCCGGGGGCCAGGGACTTACGGCTACACCTTC. Translated, it gives CASSLARGPGTYGYTF.

The rearrangement links TRBV21-1 to TRBJ1-1. TRBV21-1 is a known pseudogene. CDR3 length: 14 amino acids. The CDR3 region has the DNA TGTGCCAGCAGCGGATACACAATTCGCACTGAAGCTTTCTTT. Amino acid sequence: CASSGYTIRTEAFF.

The CDR3 DNA sequence: TGTGCCAGCAGCTCAGTCTCCAGGGGCGGGAGCGAGACCCAGTACTTC. This encodes CASSSVSRGGSETQYF. V is TRBV7-6 and J is TRBJ2-5; the D gene is possibly TRBD2 (7 bases). CDR3 length: 16 amino acids. Deletions cut 4 bases from V and 5 bases from J, with 20 bases between. Germline V gene data show CDR1 as SGHVS and CDR2 as FNYEAQ.

The rearrangement links TRBV6-4 to TRBJ1-1; D remains ambiguous. Between the trimmed V and J ends, which lost 4 bases and 5 bases, there was a span of 11 bases. CDR1 and CDR2 from the germline V gene are MRHNA and SNTAGT. The CDR3 is 13 residues long. This CDR3 is CASSAQMSTEAFF. Written as DNA, the CDR3 is TGTGCCAGCAGTGCCCAGATGTCTACTGAAGCTTTCTTT.

By sample fraction, this clone is medium-sized (0.01 to 0.1%). V gene TRBV10-3 combines with J gene TRBJ1-2; 11 bases align to TRBD1. CDR3 length: 15 residues. V gave up 8 bases and J gave up 3 bases; unmatched junction bases: 8. The germline V gene encodes CDR1 ENHRY and CDR2 SYGVKD. CDR3 region: CAIPGGQGGDYGYTF. The CDR3, as DNA: TGTGCCATCCCTGGGGGACAGGGGGGTGACTATGGCTACACCTTC.

This clone was detected once. The CDR3 spells CASSWRDGFYEQYF. CDR3 bases: TGTGCCAGCAGTTGGCGGGACGGATTCTACGAGCAGTACTTC. This chain joins TRBV28 and TRBJ2-7; weak D call: TRBD2 (6 bases). CDR3 size: 14 residues. Germline assignment: CDR1 MDHEN and CDR2 SYDVKM. V lost 4 bases and J 3 bases, leaving 13 bases between the germline ends.

The rearrangement uses TRBV6-1 and TRBJ2-1, with D maybe TRBD1 (5 bases). Germline V lookup: CDR1 MNHNS, CDR2 SASEGT. The CDR3 covers 12 residues. The germline V and J ends were trimmed by 2 bases and 8 bases, with 7 bases remaining between them. The CDR3 protein is CASSEQGYEQFF. The CDR3 DNA sequence: TGTGCCAGCAGTGAACAGGGATATGAGCAGTTCTTC.

CDR3 DNA: TGTGCCAGCAGCCCAAGACAGGGTCCCTCTGAAGCTTTCTTT. Protein product: CASSPRQGPSEAFF. The gene calls are TRBV9 and TRBJ1-1; 7 nucleotides line up with TRBD1. Germline loops: CDR1 SGDLS, CDR2 YYNGEE. J gave up 6 bases and V 4 bases, and 9 bases lay outside the gene matches. This CDR3 is built from 14 residues.

The V call is TRBV7-2, the J call TRBJ2-2; TRBD1 agrees at 9 bases. Germline CDR1 is SGHTA and CDR2 is FQGNSA. The CDR3 covers 16 residues. V lost 4 bases and J lost 0; bases outside the gene matches: 3. The CDR3 is CASSYRQGANTGELFF. The CDR3 region has the DNA TGTGCCAGCAGCTACCGACAGGGGGCGAACACCGGGGAGCTGTTTTTT.